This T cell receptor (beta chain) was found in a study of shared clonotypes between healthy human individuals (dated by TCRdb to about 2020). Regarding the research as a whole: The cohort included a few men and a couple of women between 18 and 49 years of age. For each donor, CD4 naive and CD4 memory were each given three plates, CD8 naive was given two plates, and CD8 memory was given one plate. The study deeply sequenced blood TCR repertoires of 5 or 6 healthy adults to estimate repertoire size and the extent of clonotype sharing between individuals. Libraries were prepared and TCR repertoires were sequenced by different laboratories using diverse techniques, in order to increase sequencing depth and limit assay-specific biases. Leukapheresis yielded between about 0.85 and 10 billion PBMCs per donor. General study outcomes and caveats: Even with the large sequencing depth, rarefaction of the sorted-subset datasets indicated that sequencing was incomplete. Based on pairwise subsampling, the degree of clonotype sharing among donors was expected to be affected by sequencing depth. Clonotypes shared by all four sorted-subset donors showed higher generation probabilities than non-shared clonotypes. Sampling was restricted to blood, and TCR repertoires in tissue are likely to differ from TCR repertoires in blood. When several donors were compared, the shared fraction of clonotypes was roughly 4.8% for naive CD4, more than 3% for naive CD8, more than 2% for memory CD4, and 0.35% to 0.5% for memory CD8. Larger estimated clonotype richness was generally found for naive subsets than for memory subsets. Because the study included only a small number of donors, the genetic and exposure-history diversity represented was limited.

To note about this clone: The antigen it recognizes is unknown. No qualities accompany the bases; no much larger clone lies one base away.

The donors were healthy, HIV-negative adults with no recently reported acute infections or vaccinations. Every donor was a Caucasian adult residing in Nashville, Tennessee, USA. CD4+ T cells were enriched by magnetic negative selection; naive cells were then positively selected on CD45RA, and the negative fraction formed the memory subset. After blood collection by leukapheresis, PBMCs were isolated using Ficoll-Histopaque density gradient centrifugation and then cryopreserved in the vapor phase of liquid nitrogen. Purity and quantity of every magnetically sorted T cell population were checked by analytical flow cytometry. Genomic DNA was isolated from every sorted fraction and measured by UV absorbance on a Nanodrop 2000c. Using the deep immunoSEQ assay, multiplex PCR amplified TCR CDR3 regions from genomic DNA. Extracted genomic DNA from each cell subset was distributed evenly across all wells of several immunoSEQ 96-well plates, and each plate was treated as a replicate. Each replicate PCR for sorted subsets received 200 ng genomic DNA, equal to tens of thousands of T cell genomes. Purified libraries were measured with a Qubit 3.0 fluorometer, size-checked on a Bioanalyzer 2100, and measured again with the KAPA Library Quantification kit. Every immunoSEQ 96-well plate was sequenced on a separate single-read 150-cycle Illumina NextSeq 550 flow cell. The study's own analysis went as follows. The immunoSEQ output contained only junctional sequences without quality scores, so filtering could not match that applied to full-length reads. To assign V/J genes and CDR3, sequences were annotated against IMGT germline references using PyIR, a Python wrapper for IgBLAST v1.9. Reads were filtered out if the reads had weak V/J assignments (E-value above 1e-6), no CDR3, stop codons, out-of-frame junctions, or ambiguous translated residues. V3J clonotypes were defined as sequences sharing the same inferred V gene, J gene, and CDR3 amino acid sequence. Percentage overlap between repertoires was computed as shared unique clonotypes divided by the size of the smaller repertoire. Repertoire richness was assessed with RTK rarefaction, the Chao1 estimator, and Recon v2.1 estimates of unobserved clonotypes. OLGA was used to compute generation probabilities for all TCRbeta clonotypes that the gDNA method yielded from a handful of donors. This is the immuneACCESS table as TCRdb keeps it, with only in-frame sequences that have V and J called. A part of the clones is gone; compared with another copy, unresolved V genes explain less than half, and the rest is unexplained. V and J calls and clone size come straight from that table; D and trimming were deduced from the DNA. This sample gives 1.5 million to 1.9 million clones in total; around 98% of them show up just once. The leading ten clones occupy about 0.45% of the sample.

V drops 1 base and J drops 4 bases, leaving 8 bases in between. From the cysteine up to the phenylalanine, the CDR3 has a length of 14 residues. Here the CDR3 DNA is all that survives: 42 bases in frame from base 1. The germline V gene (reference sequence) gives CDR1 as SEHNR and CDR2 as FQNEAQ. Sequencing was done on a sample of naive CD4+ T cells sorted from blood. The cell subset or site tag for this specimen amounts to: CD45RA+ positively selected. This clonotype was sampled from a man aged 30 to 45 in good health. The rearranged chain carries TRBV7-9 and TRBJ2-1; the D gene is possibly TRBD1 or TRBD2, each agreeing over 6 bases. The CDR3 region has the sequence CASSLEGGYNEQFF. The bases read TGTGCCAGCAGCTTAGAGGGGGGATACAATGAGCAGTTCTTC.